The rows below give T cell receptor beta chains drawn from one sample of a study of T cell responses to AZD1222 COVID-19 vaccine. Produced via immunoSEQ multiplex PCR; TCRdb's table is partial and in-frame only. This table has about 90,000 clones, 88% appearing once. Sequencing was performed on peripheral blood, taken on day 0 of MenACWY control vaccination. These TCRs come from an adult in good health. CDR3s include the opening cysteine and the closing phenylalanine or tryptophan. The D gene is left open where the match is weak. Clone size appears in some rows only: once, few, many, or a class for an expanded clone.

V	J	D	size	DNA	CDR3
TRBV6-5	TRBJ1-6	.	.	TGTGCCAGCAGAGACACAGGGCATTCACCCCTCCACTTT	CASRDTGHSPLHF
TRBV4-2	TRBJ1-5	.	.	TGTGCCAGCAGCCACGGGACGGACAATCAGCCCCAGCATTTT	CASSHGTDNQPQHF
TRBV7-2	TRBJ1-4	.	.	TGTGCCAGCAGCTTAGTTGCAGGGGAGCTTAATGAAAAACTGTTTTTT	CASSLVAGELNEKLFF
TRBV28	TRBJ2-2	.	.	TGTGCCAGCCTAGACCCAGGGGACACCGGGGAGCTGTTTTTT	CASLDPGDTGELFF
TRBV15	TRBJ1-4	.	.	TGTGCCACCAGCAGAGAACGGGAAAAACTGTTTTTT	CATSREREKLFF
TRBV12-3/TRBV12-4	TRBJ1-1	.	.	TGTGCCAGCAGTACCGGTTTAAGTGCTGAAGCTTTCTTT	CASSTGLSAEAFF
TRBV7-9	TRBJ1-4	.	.	TGTGCCAGCAGCTCCGAACTTGGTAAACTGTTTTTT	CASSSELGKLFF
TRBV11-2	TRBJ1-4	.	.	TGTGCCAGCAGGCCCCACTCGCCTCGTAATGAAAAACTGTTTTTT	CASRPHSPRNEKLFF
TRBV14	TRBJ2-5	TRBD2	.	TGTGCCAGCAGCCGCAGATCCTGGTGGGAGGGTCAAGAGACCCAGTACTTC	CASSRRSWWEGQETQYF
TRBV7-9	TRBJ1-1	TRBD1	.	TGTGCCAGCAGCTTAGAGACAGGGGTGGCCACTGAAGCTTTCTTT	CASSLETGVATEAFF
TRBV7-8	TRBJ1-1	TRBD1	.	TGTGCCAGCAGCCCCCGGACAGGGGCAAACACTGAAGCTTTCTTT	CASSPRTGANTEAFF
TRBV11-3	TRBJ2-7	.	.	TGTGCCAGCAGCGGTCAGGGACGCGAGCAGTACTTC	CASSGQGREQYF
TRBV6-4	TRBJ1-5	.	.	TGTGCCAGCAGAATTCAGGGAAGGGTTGAGGGCAATCAGCCCCAGCATTTT	CASRIQGRVEGNQPQHF
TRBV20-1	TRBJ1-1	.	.	TGCAGTGCTGGGGACATCGGCGGAGCTTTCTTT	CSAGDIGGAFF
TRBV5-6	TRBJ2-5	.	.	TGTGCCAGCAGCCCCGCGGGGCACCAAGAGACCCAGTACTTC	CASSPAGHQETQYF
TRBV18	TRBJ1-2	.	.	TGTGCCAGCTCACCTCGAGTCGTTCAGGATGGCTACACCTTC	CASSPRVVQDGYTF
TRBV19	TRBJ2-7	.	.	TGTGCCCCCACCGGAGGGAAAGGGCTCTCCTACGAGCAGTACTTC	CAPTGGKGLSYEQYF
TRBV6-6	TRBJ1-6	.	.	TGTGCCAGCAGCCCCTTACGGGACCGCATTAATTCACCCCTCCACTTT	CASSPLRDRINSPLHF
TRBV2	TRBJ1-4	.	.	TGTGCCAGCAGTCCCACCTCAACTAATGAAAAACTGTTTTTT	CASSPTSTNEKLFF
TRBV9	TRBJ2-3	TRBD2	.	TGTGCCAGCAGCCTCAGTCTAGCGGAGGGAGATACGCAGTATTTT	CASSLSLAEGDTQYF
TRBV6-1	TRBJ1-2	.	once	TGTGCCAGCAGTGAGGTCGGCTACACCTTC	CASSEVGYTF
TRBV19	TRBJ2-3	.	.	TGTGCCAGTAGTATCGGTACAGGCTCTAGCACAGATACGCAGTATTTT	CASSIGTGSSTDTQYF
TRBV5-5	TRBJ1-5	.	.	TGTGCCAGCAGCCCTGACAAGCTAGGTCAGCCCCAGCATTTT	CASSPDKLGQPQHF
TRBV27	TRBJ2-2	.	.	TGTGCCAGCAGTTCAAGAGGGGGGAACACCGGGGAGCTGTTTTTT	CASSSRGGNTGELFF
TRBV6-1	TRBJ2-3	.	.	TGTGCCAGCAGTGAAGCTAGGCCTCGGACAGATACGCAGTATTTT	CASSEARPRTDTQYF
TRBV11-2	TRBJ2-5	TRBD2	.	TGTGCCAGCAGTCTGGCGGGGGGGGAGATCCAAGAGACCCAGTACTTC	CASSLAGGEIQETQYF
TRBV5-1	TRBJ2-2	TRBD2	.	TGCGCCAGCAGCTTCGAAGTAGCGGGGATACCGAACACCGGGGAGCTGTTTTTT	CASSFEVAGIPNTGELFF
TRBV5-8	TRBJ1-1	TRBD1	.	TGTGCCAGCAGTCGTCCAGGGACAGTCGACACTGAAGCTTTCTTT	CASSRPGTVDTEAFF
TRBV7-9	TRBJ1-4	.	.	TGTGCCAGCAGCTTGGGTTGGACTGGGGATGAAAAACTGTTTTTT	CASSLGWTGDEKLFF
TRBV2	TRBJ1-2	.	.	TGTGCCAGCAGTGAAGGGGCCGGCTATGGCTACACCTTC	CASSEGAGYGYTF
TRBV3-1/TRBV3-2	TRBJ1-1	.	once	TGTGCCAGCAGCAGGGCGGGGGCGGACACTGAAGCTTTCTTT	CASSRAGADTEAFF
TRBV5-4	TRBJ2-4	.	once	TGTGCCAGCAGCAACAGGCCCCTCCGGGACTTGATAGCCAAAAACATTCAGTACTTC	CASSNRPLRDLIAKNIQYF
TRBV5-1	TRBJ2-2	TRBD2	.	TGCGCCAGCAGCCCCCCGGGGGGGATGAACACCGGGGAGCTGTTTTTT	CASSPPGGMNTGELFF
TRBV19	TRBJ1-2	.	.	TGTGCCAGTAGTCCCCGACAGGACGTCAGCTATGGCTACACCTTC	CASSPRQDVSYGYTF
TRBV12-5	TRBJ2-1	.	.	TGTGCTAGTGGTGGAGGGGGGCCCTACAATGAGCAGTTCTTC	CASGGGGPYNEQFF
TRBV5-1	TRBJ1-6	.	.	TGCGCCAGCAGCGAAGGGACAAGTAATTCACCCCTCCACTTT	CASSEGTSNSPLHF
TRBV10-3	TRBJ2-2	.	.	TGTGCCATCAGTTACGAAGGTCATCATGACACCGGGGAGCTGTTTTTT	CAISYEGHHDTGELFF
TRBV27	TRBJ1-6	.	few	TGTGCCAGCACCTCAAACCCTCGAAATTCACCCCTCCACTTT	CASTSNPRNSPLHF
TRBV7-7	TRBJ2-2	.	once	TGTGCCAGCAGCTTGGGGGGCGTAGGCACCGGGGAGCTGTTTTTT	CASSLGGVGTGELFF
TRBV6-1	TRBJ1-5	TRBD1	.	TGTGCCAGCAGTGAAGTATGGGGTACCGGGACAGATACAAATCAGCCCCAGCATTTT	CASSEVWGTGTDTNQPQHF
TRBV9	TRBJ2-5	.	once	TGTGCCAGCAGCGTAGCCCGGGAAGAGACCCAGTACTTC	CASSVAREETQYF
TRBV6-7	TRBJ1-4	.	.	TGTGCCAGCAGCCATGTGGAGGAGGCTGAAAAACTGTTTTTT	CASSHVEEAEKLFF
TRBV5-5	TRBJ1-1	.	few	TGTGCCAGCAGCCATTCTCCGGCGGGGGGTGGCACTGAAGCTTTCTTT	CASSHSPAGGGTEAFF
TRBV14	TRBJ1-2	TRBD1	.	TGTGCCAGCAGCCAACCAGGGGGCCTCTTTGGCTACACCTTC	CASSQPGGLFGYTF
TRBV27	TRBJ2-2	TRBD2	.	TGTGCCAGCAGCCGTGGGCCTCAGACCCGATCTAGCGGTATGAACACCGGGGAGCTGTTTTTT	CASSRGPQTRSSGMNTGELFF